This T cell receptor (beta chain) was observed in a study of prognosis after radiotherapy for stage I lung cancer. CDR3 length: 15 residues. CDR1 and CDR2 from the germline V gene are MNHNS and SASEGT. J lost 6 bases, V lost 5 bases, and 8 bases had no gene match. TCR beta CDR3 amplification from genomic DNA was performed by two-round multiplex PCR. The first round of PCR was done with primers that matched each TRBV and TRBJ gene. TCRdb ran MiXCR on the multiplex PCR reads and lists one entry per CDR3 protein. Of approximately 13,000 distinct CDR3 sequences listed, roughly 50% are singletons. The chain recombines TRBV6-1 with TRBJ1-5, with 9 bases fitting TRBD1. The sample here was PBMCs, taken before or after stereotactic body radiation therapy (not recorded which). The TCR sequence derives from a donor aged 50 or older with non-small cell lung cancer. The DNA of the CDR3 is TGTGCCAGCAGTACACGGACAGGGGCGGGTCAGCCCCAGCATTTT. This encodes CASSTRTGAGQPQHF.